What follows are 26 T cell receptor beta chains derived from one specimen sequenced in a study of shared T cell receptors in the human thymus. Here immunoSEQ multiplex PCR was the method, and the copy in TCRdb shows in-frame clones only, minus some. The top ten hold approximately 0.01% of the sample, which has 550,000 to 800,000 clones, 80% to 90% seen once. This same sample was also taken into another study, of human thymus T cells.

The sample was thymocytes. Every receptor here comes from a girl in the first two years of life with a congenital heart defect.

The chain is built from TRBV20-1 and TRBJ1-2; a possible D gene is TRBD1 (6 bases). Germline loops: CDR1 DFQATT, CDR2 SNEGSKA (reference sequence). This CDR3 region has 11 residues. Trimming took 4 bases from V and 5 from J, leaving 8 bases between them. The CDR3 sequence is CSAKDRYGYTF. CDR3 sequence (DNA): TGCAGTGCTAAGGACAGATATGGCTACACCTTC.

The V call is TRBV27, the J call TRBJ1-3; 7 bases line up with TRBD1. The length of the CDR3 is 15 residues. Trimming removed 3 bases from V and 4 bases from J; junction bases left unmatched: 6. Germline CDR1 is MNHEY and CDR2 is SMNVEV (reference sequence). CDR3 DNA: TGTGCCAGCAGTTTTACAGGGGCGGAAGGAAACACCATATATTTT. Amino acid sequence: CASSFTGAEGNTIYF.

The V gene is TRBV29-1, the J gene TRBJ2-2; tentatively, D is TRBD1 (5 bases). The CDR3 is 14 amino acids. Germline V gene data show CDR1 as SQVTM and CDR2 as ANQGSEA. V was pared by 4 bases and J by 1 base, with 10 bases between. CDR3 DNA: TGCAGCGTTGCCATCCAGGGGAACACCGGGGAGCTGTTTTTT. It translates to CSVAIQGNTGELFF.

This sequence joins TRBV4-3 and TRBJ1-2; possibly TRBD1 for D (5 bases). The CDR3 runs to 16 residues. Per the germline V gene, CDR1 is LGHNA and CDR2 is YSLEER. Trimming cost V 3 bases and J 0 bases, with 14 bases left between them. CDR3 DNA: TGCGCCAGCAGCCAGGATCAACAGGTTTCTAACTATGGCTACACCTTC. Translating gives CASSQDQQVSNYGYTF.

CDR3 sequence reads: CASSPRGEDEQFF. In nucleotides, the CDR3 is TGTGCCAGCAGCCCCCGAGGCGAGGATGAGCAGTTCTTC. The J gene is TRBJ2-1, the V gene TRBV13, with unresolved D. Trimming removed 5 bases at V and 8 bases at J, with 13 bases between. This CDR3 has 13 residues. In germline, CDR1 is PRHDT, CDR2 FYEKMQ (reference sequence).

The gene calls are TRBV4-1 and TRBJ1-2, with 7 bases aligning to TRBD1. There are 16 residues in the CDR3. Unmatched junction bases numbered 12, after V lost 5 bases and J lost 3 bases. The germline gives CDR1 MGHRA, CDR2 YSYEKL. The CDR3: CASSSTSTGWYYGYTF. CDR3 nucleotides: TGCGCCAGCAGCTCGACCTCGACAGGGTGGTACTATGGCTACACCTTC.

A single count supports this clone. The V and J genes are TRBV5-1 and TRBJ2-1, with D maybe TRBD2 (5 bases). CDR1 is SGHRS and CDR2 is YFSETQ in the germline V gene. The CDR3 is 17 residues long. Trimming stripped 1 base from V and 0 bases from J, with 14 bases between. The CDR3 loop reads CASSLRTPVNSYNEQFF. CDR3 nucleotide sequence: TGCGCCAGCAGCTTGAGGACTCCGGTTAACTCCTACAATGAGCAGTTCTTC.

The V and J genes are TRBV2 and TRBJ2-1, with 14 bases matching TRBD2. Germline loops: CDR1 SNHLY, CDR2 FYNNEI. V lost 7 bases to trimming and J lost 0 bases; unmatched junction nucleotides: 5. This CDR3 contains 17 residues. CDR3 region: CASKGLAGASSYNEQFF. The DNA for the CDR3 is TGTGCCAGCAAGGGACTAGCGGGGGCGAGCTCCTACAATGAGCAGTTCTTC.

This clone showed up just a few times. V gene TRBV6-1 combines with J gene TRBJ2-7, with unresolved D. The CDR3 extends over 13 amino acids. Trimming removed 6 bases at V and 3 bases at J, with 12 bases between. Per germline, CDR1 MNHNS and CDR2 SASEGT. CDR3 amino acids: CASRENNSYEQYF. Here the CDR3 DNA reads TGTGCCAGCAGAGAAAATAACAGCTACGAGCAGTACTTC.

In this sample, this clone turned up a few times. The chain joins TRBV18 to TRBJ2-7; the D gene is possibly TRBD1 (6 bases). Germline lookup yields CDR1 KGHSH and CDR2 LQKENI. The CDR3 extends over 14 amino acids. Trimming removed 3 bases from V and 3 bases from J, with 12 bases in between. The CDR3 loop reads CASSPGHPDYEQYF. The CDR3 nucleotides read TGTGCCAGCTCACCGGGACACCCAGACTACGAGCAGTACTTC.

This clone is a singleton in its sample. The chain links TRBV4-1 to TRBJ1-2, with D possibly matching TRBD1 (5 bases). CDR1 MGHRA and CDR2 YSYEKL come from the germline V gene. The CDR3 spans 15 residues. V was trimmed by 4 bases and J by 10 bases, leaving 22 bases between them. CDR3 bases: TGCGCCAGCAGCCCCGAGCCTGCTGGACCGACAGCCTACACCTTC. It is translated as CASSPEPAGPTAYTF.

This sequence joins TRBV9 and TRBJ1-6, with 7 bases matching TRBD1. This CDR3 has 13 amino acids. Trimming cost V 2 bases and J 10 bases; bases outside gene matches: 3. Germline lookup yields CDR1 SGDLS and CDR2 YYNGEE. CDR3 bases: TGTGCCAGCAGCGTGGGGACAGTCTCACCCCTCCACTTT. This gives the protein CASSVGTVSPLHF.

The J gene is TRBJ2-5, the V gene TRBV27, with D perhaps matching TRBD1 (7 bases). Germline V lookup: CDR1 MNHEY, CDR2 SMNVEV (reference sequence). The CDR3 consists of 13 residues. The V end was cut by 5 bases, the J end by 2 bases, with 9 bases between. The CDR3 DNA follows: TGTGCCAGCAGTGCGGGACAGCAAGAGACCCAGTACTTC. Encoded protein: CASSAGQQETQYF.

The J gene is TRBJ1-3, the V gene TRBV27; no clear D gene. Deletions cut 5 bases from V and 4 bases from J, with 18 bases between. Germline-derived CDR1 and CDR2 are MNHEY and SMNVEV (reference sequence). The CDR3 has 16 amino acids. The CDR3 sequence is CASSQTLSGSGNTIYF. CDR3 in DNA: TGTGCCAGCAGTCAAACGCTCTCGGGATCCGGAAACACCATATATTTT.

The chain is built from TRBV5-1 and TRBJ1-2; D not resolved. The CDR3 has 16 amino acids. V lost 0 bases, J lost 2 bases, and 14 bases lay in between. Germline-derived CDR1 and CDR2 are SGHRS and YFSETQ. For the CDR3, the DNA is TGCGCCAGCAGCTTGGCCGGTACCCTGCGGAACTATGGCTACACCTTC. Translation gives CASSLAGTLRNYGYTF.

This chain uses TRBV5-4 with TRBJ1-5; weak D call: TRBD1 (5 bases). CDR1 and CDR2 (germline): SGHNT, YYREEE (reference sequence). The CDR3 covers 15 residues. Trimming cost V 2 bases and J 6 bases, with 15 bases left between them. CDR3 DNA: TGTGCCAGCAGCTTTTCACCAGGGTCGAGTCAGCCCCAGCATTTT. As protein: CASSFSPGSSQPQHF.

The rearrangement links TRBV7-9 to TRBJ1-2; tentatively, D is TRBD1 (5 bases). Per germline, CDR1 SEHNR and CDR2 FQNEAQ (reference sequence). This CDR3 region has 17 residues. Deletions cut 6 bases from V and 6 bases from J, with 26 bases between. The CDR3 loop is CASRKPPAGTFKNGYTF. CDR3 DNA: TGTGCCAGCAGAAAACCCCCTGCCGGGACTTTCAAAAATGGCTACACCTTC. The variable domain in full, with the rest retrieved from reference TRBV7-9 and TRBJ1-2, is DTGVSQNPRHKITKRGQNVTFRCDPISEHNRLYWYRQTLGQGPEFLTYFQNEAQLEKSRLLSDRFSAERPKGSFSTLEIQRTEQGDSAMYLCASRKPPAGTFKNGYTFGSGTRLTVV.

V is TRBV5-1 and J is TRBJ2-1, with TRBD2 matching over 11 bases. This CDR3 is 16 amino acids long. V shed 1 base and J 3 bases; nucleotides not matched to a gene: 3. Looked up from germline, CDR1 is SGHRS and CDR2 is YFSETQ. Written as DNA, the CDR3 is TGCGCCAGCAGCTTGCTTCTAGCGGGGGGCTACAATGAGCAGTTCTTC. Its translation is CASSLLLAGGYNEQFF. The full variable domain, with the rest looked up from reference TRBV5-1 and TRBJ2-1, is KAGVTQTPRYLIKTRGQQVTLSCSPISGHRSVSWYQQTPGQGLQFLFEYFSETQRNKGNFPGRFSGRQFSNSRSEMNVSTLELGDSALYLCASSLLLAGGYNEQFFGPGTRLTVL.

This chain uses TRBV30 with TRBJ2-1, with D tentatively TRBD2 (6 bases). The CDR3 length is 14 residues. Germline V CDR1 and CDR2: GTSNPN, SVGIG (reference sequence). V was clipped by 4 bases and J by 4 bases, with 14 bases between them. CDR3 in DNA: TGTGCCTGGAAGGAGGGGTTTACTTACAATGAGCAGTTCTTC. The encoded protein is CAWKEGFTYNEQFF.

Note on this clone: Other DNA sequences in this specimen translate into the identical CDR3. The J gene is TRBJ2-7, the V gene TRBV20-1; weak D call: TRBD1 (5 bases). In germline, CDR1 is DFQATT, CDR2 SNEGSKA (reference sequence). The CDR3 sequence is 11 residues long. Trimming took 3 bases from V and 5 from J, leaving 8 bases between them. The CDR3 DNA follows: TGCAGTGCTAGCCCCAGGGACGAGCAGTACTTC. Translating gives CSASPRDEQYF.

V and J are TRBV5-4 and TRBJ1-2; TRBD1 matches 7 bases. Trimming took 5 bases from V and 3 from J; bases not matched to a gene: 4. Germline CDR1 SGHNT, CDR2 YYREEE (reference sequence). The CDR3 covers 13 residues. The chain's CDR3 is CASRSTGDYGYTF. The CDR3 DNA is TGTGCCAGCAGATCCACAGGGGACTATGGCTACACCTTC.

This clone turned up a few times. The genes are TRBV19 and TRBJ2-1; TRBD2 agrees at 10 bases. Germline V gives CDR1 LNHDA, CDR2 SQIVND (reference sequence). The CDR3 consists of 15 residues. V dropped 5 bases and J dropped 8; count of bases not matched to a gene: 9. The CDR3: CASSPAAGGPHEQFF. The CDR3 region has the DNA TGTGCCAGTAGTCCGGCAGCGGGGGGGCCTCATGAGCAGTTCTTC.

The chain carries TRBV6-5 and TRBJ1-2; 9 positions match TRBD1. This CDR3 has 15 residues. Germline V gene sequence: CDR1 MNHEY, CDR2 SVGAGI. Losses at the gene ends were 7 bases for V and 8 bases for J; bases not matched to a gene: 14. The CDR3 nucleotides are TGTGCCAGCACTAGAGATGGATACAGGGGGCAAGGCTACACCTTC. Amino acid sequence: CASTRDGYRGQGYTF.

In DNA form, the CDR3 reads TGTGCCAGCAGCTTGTTGACAGGGGATCCCTACGAGCAGTACTTC. Amino acids: CASSLLTGDPYEQYF. The J gene is TRBJ2-7, the V gene TRBV5-8, with TRBD1 matching 8 bases. Trimming cost V 1 base and J 2 bases; bases outside gene matches: 5. CDR3 length: 15 residues. Germline V gene lookup returns CDR1 SGHTS and CDR2 YDEGEE.

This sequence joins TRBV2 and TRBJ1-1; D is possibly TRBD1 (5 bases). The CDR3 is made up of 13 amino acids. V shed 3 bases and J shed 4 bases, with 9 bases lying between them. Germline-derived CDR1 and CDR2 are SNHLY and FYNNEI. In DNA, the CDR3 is TGTGCCAGCAGTGATACGGGGGGCACTGAAGCTTTCTTT. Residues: CASSDTGGTEAFF.

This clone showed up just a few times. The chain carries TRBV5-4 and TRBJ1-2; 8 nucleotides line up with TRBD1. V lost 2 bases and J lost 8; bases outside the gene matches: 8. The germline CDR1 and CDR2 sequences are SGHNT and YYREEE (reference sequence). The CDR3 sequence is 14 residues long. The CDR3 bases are TGTGCCAGCAGCTTAGAAGACAGGGGACAAGGCTACACCTTC. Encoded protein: CASSLEDRGQGYTF.